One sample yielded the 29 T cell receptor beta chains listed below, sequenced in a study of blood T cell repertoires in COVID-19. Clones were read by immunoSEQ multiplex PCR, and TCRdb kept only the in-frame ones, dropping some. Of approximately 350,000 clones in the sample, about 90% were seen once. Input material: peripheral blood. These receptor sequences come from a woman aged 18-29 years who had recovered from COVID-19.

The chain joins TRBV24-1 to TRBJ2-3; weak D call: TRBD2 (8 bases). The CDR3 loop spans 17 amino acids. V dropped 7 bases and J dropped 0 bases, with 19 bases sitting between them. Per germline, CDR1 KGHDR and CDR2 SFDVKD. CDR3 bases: TGTGCCACCAGCCTAGGGGGCGGGAGGTCTAGCACAGATACGCAGTATTTT. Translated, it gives CATSLGGGRSSTDTQYF.

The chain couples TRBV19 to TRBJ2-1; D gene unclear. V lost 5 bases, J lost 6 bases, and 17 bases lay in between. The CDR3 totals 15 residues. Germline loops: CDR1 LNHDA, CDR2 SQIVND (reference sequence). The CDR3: CASSFLLRRSNEQFF. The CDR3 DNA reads TGTGCCAGTAGTTTTTTGCTCCGCCGGAGCAATGAGCAGTTCTTC. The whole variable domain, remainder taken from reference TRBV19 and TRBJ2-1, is DGGITQSPKYLFRKEGQNVTLSCEQNLNHDAMYWYRQDPGQGLRLIYYSQIVNDFQKGDIAEGYSVSREKKESFPLTVTSAQKNPTAFYLCASSFLLRRSNEQFFGPGTRLTVL.

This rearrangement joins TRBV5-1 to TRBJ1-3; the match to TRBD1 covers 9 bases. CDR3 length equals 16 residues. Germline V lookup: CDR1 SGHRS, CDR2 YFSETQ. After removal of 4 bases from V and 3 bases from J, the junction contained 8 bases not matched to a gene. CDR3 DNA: TGCGCCAGCAGCAATATACAGGGGGCGAGTGGAAACACCATATATTTT. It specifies CASSNIQGASGNTIYF.

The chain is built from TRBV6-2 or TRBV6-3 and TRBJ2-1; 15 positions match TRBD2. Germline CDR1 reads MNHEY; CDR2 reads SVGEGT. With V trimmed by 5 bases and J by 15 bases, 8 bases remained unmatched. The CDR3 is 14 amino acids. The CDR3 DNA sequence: TGTGCCAGCAGTACAAGGACTAGCGGGAGGGGGGGGTTCTTC. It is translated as CASSTRTSGRGGFF.

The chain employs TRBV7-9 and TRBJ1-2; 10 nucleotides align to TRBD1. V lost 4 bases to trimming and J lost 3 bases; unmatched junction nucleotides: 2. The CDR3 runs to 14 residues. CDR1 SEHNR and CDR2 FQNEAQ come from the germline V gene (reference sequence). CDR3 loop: CASSSGTGDYGYTF. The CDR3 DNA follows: TGTGCCAGCAGCTCAGGGACAGGGGACTATGGCTACACCTTC.

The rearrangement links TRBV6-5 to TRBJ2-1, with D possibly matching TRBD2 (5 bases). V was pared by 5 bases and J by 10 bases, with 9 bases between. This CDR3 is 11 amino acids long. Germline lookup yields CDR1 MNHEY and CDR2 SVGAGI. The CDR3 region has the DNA TGTGCCAGCAGTCTCGGGGTCGAGCAGTTCTTC. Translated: CASSLGVEQFF.

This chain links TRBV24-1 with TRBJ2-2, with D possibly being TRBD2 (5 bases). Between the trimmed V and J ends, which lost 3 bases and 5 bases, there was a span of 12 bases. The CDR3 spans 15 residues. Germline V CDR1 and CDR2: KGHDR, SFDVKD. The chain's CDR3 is CATSDRRQGTGELFF. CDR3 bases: TGTGCCACCAGTGATCGGAGGCAAGGGACCGGGGAGCTGTTTTTT.

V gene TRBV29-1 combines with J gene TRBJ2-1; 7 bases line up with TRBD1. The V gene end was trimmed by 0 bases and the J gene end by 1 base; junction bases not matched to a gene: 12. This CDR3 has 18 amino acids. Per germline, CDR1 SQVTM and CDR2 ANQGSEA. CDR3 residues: CSVEELLGAGGSYNEQFF. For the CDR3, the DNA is TGCAGCGTTGAAGAACTCCTCGGTGCAGGGGGATCCTACAATGAGCAGTTCTTC.

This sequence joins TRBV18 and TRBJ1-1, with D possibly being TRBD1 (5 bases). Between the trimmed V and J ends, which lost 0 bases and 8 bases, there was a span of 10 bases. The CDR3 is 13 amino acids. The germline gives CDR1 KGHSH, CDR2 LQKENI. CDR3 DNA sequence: TGTGCCAGCTCACCACCGGAAGGGGTGGAAGCTTTCTTT. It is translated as CASSPPEGVEAFF.

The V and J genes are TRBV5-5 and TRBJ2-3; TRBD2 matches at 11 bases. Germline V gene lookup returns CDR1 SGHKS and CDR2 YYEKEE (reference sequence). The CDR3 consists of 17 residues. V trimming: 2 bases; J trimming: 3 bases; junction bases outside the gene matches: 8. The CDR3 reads CASSFLAGGPLTDTQYF. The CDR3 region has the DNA TGTGCCAGCAGCTTCCTAGCGGGAGGCCCACTTACAGATACGCAGTATTTT.

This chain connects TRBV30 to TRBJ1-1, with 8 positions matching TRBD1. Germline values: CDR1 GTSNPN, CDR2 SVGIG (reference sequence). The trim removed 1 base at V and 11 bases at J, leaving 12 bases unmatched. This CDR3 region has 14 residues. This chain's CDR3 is CAWSGPGGSQWAFF. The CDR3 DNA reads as TGTGCCTGGAGTGGCCCAGGGGGCTCTCAATGGGCTTTCTTT.

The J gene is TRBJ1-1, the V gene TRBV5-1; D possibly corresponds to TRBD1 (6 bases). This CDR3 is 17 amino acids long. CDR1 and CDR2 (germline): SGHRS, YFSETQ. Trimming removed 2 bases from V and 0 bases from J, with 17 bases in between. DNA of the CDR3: TGCGCCAGCAGCTTTGGTCTACAGGGTGGGATGAACACTGAAGCTTTCTTT. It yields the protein CASSFGLQGGMNTEAFF. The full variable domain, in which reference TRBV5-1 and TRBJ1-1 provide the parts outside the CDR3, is KAGVTQTPRYLIKTRGQQVTLSCSPISGHRSVSWYQQTPGQGLQFLFEYFSETQRNKGNFPGRFSGRQFSNSRSEMNVSTLELGDSALYLCASSFGLQGGMNTEAFFGQGTRLTVV.

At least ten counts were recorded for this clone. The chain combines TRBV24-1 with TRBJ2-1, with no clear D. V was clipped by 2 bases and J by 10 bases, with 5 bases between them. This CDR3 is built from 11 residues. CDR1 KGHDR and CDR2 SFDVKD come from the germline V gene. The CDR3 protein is CATSDSTEQFF. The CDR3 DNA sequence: TGTGCCACCAGTGATTCTACCGAGCAGTTCTTC.

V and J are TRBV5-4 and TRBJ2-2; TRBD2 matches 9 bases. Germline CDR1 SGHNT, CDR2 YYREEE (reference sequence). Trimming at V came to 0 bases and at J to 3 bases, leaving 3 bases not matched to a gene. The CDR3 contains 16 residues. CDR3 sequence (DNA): TGTGCCAGCAGCTTGGGCGGGAGGGCCGACACCGGGGAGCTGTTTTTT. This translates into CASSLGGRADTGELFF.

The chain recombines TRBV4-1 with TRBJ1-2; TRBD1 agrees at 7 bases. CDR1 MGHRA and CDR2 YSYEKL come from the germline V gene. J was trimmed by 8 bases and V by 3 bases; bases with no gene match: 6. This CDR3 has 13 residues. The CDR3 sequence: CASSQTGIQGYTF. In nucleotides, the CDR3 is TGCGCCAGCAGCCAGACAGGGATCCAGGGCTACACCTTC.

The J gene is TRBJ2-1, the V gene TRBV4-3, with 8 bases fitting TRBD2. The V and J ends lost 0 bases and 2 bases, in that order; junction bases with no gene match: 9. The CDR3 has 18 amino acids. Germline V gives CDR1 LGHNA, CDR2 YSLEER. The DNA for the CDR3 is TGCGCCAGCAGCCAAGATTTAGTCTCGGGAGGGGCCTACAATGAGCAGTTCTTC. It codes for CASSQDLVSGGAYNEQFF.

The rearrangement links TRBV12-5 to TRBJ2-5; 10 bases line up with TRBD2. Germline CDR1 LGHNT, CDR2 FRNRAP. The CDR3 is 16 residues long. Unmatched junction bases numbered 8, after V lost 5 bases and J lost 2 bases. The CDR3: CASGTGTSAIQETQYF. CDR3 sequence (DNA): TGTGCTAGTGGTACCGGGACTAGCGCGATACAAGAGACCCAGTACTTC.

CDR3 sequence: CATSRSHIDRARGNTIYF. CDR3 DNA: TGTGCCACCAGCAGATCCCACATAGACAGGGCGAGGGGAAACACCATATATTTT. The rearrangement joins TRBV15 to TRBJ1-3, with TRBD1 identical over 7 bases. Germline lookup yields CDR1 LNHNV and CDR2 YYDKDF (reference sequence). The CDR3 has 18 residues. J gave up 4 bases and V 2 bases, and 14 bases lay outside the gene matches.

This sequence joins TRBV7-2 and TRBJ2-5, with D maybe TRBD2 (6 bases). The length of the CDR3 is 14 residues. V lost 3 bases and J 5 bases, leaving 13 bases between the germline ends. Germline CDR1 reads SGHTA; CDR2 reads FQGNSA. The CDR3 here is CASSFRAGRETQYF. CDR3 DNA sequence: TGTGCCAGCAGCTTTCGTGCGGGGAGGGAGACCCAGTACTTC.

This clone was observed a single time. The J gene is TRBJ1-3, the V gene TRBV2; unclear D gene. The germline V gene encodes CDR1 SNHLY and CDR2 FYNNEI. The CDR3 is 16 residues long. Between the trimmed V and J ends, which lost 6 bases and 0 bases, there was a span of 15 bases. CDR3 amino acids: CASSPESGSSGNTIYF. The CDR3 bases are TGTGCCAGCAGCCCCGAGTCGGGAAGCTCTGGAAACACCATATATTTT.

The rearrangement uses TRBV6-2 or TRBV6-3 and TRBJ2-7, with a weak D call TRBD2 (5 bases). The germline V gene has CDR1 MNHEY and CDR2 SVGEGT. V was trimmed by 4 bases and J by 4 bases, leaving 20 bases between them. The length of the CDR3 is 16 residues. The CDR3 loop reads CASSSRTADRIYEQYV. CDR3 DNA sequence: TGTGCCAGCAGTTCCAGGACTGCCGATAGAATTTACGAGCAGTACGTC.

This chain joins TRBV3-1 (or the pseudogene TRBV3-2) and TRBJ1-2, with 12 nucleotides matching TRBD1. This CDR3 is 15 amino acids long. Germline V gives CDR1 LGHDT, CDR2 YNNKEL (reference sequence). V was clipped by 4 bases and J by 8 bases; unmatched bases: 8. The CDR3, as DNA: TGTGCCAGCAGCCTAAAGGGACAGGGGGCGCGAGGCTACACCTTC. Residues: CASSLKGQGARGYTF.

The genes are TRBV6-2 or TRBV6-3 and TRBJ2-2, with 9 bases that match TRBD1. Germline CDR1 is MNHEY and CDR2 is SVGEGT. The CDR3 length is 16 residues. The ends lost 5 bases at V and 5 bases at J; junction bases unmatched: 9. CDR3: CASSRLAGQGTGELFF. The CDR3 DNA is TGTGCCAGCAGTCGACTAGCTGGACAGGGGACCGGGGAGCTGTTTTTT.

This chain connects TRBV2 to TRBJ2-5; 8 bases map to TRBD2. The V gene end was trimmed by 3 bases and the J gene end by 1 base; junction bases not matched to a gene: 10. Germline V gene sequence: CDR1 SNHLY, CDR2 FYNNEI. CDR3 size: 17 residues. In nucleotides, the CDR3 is TGTGCCAGCAGTGATATCGCCTTAACTAGCGGCCAAGAGACCCAGTACTTC. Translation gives CASSDIALTSGQETQYF.

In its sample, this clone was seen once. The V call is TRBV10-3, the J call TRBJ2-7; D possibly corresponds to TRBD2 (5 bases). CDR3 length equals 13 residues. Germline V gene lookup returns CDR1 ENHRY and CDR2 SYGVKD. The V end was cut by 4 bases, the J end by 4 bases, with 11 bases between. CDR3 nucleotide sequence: TGTGCCATCAGTGTAGTACTAGATTACGAGCAGTACGTC. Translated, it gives CAISVVLDYEQYV.

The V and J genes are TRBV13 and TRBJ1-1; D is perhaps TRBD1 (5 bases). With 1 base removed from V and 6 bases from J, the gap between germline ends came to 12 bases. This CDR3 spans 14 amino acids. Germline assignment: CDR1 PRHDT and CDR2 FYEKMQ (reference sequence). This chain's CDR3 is CASSLEPRAAEAFF. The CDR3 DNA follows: TGTGCCAGCAGCTTAGAACCCAGGGCCGCTGAAGCTTTCTTT.

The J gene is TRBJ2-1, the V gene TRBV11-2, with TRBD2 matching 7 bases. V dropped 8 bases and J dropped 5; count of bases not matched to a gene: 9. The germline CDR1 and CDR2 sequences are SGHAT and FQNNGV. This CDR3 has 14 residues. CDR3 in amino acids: CASGLVLRNNEQFF. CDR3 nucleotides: TGTGCCAGCGGACTAGTGCTGCGCAACAATGAGCAGTTCTTC.

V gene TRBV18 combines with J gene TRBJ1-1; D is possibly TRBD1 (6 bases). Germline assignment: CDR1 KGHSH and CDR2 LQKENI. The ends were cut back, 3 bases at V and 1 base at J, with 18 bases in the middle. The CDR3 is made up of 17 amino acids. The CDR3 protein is CASSPILQGPENTEAFF. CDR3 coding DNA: TGTGCCAGCTCACCTATACTTCAGGGGCCCGAGAACACTGAAGCTTTCTTT.

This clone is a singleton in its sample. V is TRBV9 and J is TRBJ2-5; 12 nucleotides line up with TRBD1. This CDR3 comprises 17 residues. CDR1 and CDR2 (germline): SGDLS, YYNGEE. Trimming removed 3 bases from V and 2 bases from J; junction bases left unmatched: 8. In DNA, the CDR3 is TGTGCCAGCAGCGGCGACGGGACAGGGGGCCGACAAGAGACCCAGTACTTC. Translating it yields CASSGDGTGGRQETQYF.